Listed here are 27 T cell receptor beta chains from one sample, sequenced in a study of T cell repertoires in cytomegalovirus infection. Each CDR3 protein gets one entry after TCRdb re-called the reads with MiXCR. The data contain 150,000 to 200,000 distinct CDR3 sequences, 28% of them singletons. The sequenced material came from PBMCs. These receptors came from a human donor in good health (CMV status not recorded). Some clones in this sample may be carry-over from other donors' samples.

The chain uses TRBV7-9 and TRBJ1-1, with a tentative D call TRBD1 (6 bases). The CDR3 consists of 15 residues. Trimming shortened V by 3 bases and J by 6 bases, and 17 bases separated the two germline ends. CDR1 and CDR2 (germline): SEHNR, FQNEAQ (reference sequence). The CDR3 loop reads CASSLDSSFGSEAFF. The CDR3 DNA follows: TGTGCCAGCAGCTTGGACAGCTCATTCGGGTCTGAAGCTTTCTTT.

The chain employs TRBV7-2 and TRBJ1-2; TRBD1 aligns across 7 bases. Germline V gene lookup returns CDR1 SGHTA and CDR2 FQGNSA. The J segment lost 5 bases and the V segment lost 1 base, leaving 4 bases of the junction unmatched. The CDR3 covers 14 residues. The CDR3 region has the DNA TGTGCCAGCAGCTTAGGACAGGGCCCTTATGGCTACACCTTC. This sequence encodes CASSLGQGPYGYTF.

This clonotype has a handful of counts. CDR3 sequence: CASSQRTGGTEAFF. The CDR3 nucleotides read TGTGCCAGCAGCCAAAGGACCGGGGGCACTGAAGCTTTCTTT. The rearrangement uses TRBV7-6 and TRBJ1-1; perhaps TRBD1 as D (5 bases). Deletions cut 5 bases from V and 4 bases from J, with 14 bases between. This CDR3 has 14 residues. The germline gives CDR1 SGHVS, CDR2 FNYEAQ.

This chain links TRBV9 with TRBJ2-5; D call uncertain. CDR3 length: 12 residues. Trimming cost V 4 bases and J 5 bases, with 9 bases left between them. Germline CDR1 and CDR2: SGDLS and YYNGEE. The CDR3, as DNA: TGTGCCAGCAGCCGGGTCGGGGAGACCCAGTACTTC. The encoded protein is CASSRVGETQYF.

This clonotype was detected only a few times. This chain uses TRBV12-3 or TRBV12-4 with TRBJ1-4, with D tentatively TRBD1 (5 bases). There are 12 residues in the CDR3. Trimming pared 2 bases from V and 12 bases from J, leaving 10 bases between. The CDR3 DNA reads TGTGCCAGCAGTTTACAGCTGGGGGAACTGTTTTTT. It yields the protein CASSLQLGELFF.

The J gene is TRBJ2-7, the V gene TRBV6-5; D is undetermined. Trimming removed 0 bases from V and 11 bases from J, with 8 bases in between. The CDR3 length is 11 residues. Germline lookup yields CDR1 MNHEY and CDR2 SVGAGI. The DNA of the CDR3 is TGTGCCAGCAGTTACTCCGGCAGAGAGTACTTC. Translating gives CASSYSGREYF.

This clonotype occurred many times. CDR3 protein: CASSLAPGAPYGYTF. CDR3 nucleotide sequence: TGTGCCAGCAGCTTAGCGCCAGGGGCCCCCTATGGCTACACCTTC. The chain links TRBV7-2 to TRBJ1-2; perhaps TRBD1 as D (6 bases). Germline-derived CDR1 and CDR2 are SGHTA and FQGNSA. V lost 0 bases and J lost 4, with 12 bases in between. There are 15 residues in the CDR3.

This chain links TRBV5-1 with TRBJ1-1; TRBD1 matches at 11 bases. The CDR3 loop spans 13 amino acids. The germline V gene has CDR1 SGHRS and CDR2 YFSETQ. V trimming: 4 bases; J trimming: 12 bases; junction bases outside the gene matches: 8. CDR3 bases: TGCGCCAGCAGCCCGGACAGGGGGCGAAGTACTTTCTTT. It yields the protein CASSPDRGRSTFF.

This clonotype showed up just a few times. The chain combines TRBV20-1 with TRBJ2-3; 9 nucleotides match TRBD2. Per germline, CDR1 DFQATT and CDR2 SNEGSKA (reference sequence). Trimming cost V 5 bases and J 1 base; bases outside gene matches: 7. The CDR3 has 15 residues. In nucleotides, the CDR3 is TGCAGTGCTGAAGCGGCGGGGGGGCGCACAGATACGCAGTATTTT. Translation gives CSAEAAGGRTDTQYF.

The genes are TRBV20-1 and TRBJ1-1, with TRBD1 identical over 11 bases. J lost 5 bases, V lost 6 bases, and 5 bases had no gene match. The germline V gene has CDR1 DFQATT and CDR2 SNEGSKA (reference sequence). The CDR3 contains 13 residues. The CDR3 DNA sequence: TGCAGTGCCTTGGGGACAGGGGGGACTGAAGCTTTCTTT. This encodes CSALGTGGTEAFF.

In this sample, this clonotype turned up a few times. This sequence joins TRBV5-1 and TRBJ2-2; 9 bases match TRBD1. Trimming took 0 bases from V and 4 from J; bases not matched to a gene: 7. The CDR3 is 17 residues long. Germline V gene sequence: CDR1 SGHRS, CDR2 YFSETQ. CDR3 sequence reads: CASSLAPQGAGTGELFF. CDR3 bases: TGCGCCAGCAGCTTGGCCCCACAGGGGGCCGGCACCGGGGAGCTGTTTTTT.

Note on this clonotype: One end of the junction varies from germline; a read error may be responsible. The chain recombines TRBV7-9 with TRBJ2-2; D perhaps matches TRBD1 (6 bases). The CDR3 has 12 amino acids. From germline, CDR1 is SEHNR and CDR2 FQNEAQ (reference sequence). This CDR3 is CASSPGKGELSF. The CDR3 bases are TGTGCCAGCAGCCCTGGGAAGGGGGAGCTGTCTTTT.

The V and J genes are TRBV6-5 and TRBJ2-7, with unresolved D. The CDR3 has 13 amino acids. Trimming removed 6 bases from V and 6 bases from J, with 15 bases in between. Germline CDR1 and CDR2: MNHEY and SVGAGI. Here the CDR3 reads CASRPGRSTEQYF. The CDR3 coding sequence is TGTGCCAGCAGGCCCGGACGGAGTACCGAGCAGTACTTC.

The chain recombines TRBV20-1 with TRBJ2-7, with D possibly called TRBD1 or TRBD2 (5 bases each). V lost 5 bases to trimming and J lost 9 bases, with 14 bases between them. The CDR3 loop spans 11 amino acids. Germline CDR1 is DFQATT and CDR2 is SNEGSKA (reference sequence). In nucleotides, the CDR3 is TGCAGTGCTCTCATCGGGGCGGGGCAGTACTTC. Translated, it gives CSALIGAGQYF.

This clonotype turned up a few times. This rearrangement joins TRBV4-3 to TRBJ1-1; 7 nucleotides align to TRBD1. The CDR3 length is 14 residues. Germline CDR1 and CDR2: LGHNA and YSLEER. V shed 4 bases and J 5 bases; nucleotides not matched to a gene: 7. The CDR3 sequence is CASSPTGAGTEAFF. The CDR3 nucleotides are TGCGCCAGCAGCCCCACAGGGGCGGGGACTGAAGCTTTCTTT.

To note about this clonotype: The junction and the germline gene differ at one end; a read error may be behind it. V usage is TRBV19 and J usage is TRBJ1-5; D not certain. Germline loops: CDR1 LNHDA, CDR2 SQIVND (reference sequence). This CDR3 has 15 residues. The chain's CDR3 is CARSISRSGPQPQHF. As DNA, the CDR3 is TGTGCCAGAAGTATAAGTAGGAGTGGACCACAGCCCCAGCATTTT.

This clonotype was counted ten times or more. The rearrangement joins TRBV11-2 to TRBJ2-3; 10 bases match TRBD2. The germline CDR1 and CDR2 sequences are SGHAT and FQNNGV. The CDR3 has 15 residues. Trimming took 5 bases from V and 7 from J; bases not matched to a gene: 9. DNA of the CDR3: TGTGCCAGCAGCGACCAGCGGGGGGGCCATTATACGCAGTATTTT. Its translation: CASSDQRGGHYTQYF.

This clonotype was detected a few times. The J gene is TRBJ2-4, the V gene TRBV6-2 or TRBV6-3; 8 nucleotides agree with TRBD2. Germline CDR1 and CDR2: MNHEY and SVGEGT. The V and J ends lost 5 bases and 9 bases, in that order; junction bases with no gene match: 9. This CDR3 comprises 14 residues. This CDR3 is CASSTGLAPVIQYF. CDR3 nucleotides: TGTGCCAGCAGTACCGGACTAGCTCCAGTCATTCAGTACTTC.

At least ten counts were recorded for this clonotype. The chain has TRBV7-2 and TRBJ2-1, with D unresolved. Germline V gene data show CDR1 as SGHTA and CDR2 as FQGNSA. This CDR3 has 15 residues. Deletions cut 0 bases from V and 4 bases from J, with 10 bases between. The CDR3 region is CASSLASAVYNEQFF. In DNA, the CDR3 is TGTGCCAGCAGCTTAGCGTCTGCGGTGTACAATGAGCAGTTCTTC.

This clonotype has more than one count but fewer than ten. V and J are TRBV7-8 and TRBJ2-7; 9 nucleotides match TRBD1. Looked up from germline, CDR1 is SGHVS and CDR2 is FQNEAQ. Unmatched junction bases numbered 10, after V lost 5 bases and J lost 5 bases. This CDR3 contains 15 residues. CDR3 in amino acids: CASSLPDRGYNEQYF. CDR3 in DNA: TGTGCCAGCAGCCTTCCGGACAGGGGATACAACGAGCAGTACTTC.

This clonotype was detected only a few times. The CDR3 loop is CASSIEAGISNQPQHF. The CDR3 nucleotides read TGTGCCAGTAGTATTGAGGCGGGGATCAGCAATCAGCCCCAGCATTTT. The V call is TRBV19, the J call TRBJ1-5; D gene unclear. CDR3 length equals 16 residues. Per the germline V gene, CDR1 is LNHDA and CDR2 is SQIVND (reference sequence). The V end was cut by 3 bases, the J end by 1 base, with 13 bases between.

As to this clonotype: A much larger clone differs from this one at a single base, so this may be a read error. The CDR3 sequence: CVSSPGLGEQYF. The CDR3, as DNA: TGTGTCAGTAGTCCGGGCCTCGGAGAGCAGTACTTC. J is TRBJ2-7 and V is TRBV19, with D unclear. CDR3 length: 12 amino acids. The germline V gene encodes CDR1 LNHDA and CDR2 SQIVND (reference sequence).

This clonotype was picked up a small number of times. The chain uses TRBV5-1 and TRBJ1-6, with D uncertain. The germline CDR1 and CDR2 sequences are SGHRS and YFSETQ. V dropped 3 bases and J dropped 8 bases, with 12 bases sitting between them. The CDR3 extends over 14 amino acids. CDR3 DNA sequence: TGCGCCAGCAGCTCAGGAGGGAGGGATTCACCCCTCCACTTT. Translated, it gives CASSSGGRDSPLHF.

This clonotype was counted only a few times. The V gene is TRBV29-1, the J gene TRBJ2-7; the D gene could be TRBD1 or TRBD2 (5 bases each). The CDR3 covers 14 residues. V was cut by 6 bases and J by 5 bases, with 20 bases left in between. CDR1 is SQVTM, CDR2 ANQGSEA, per germline. The CDR3 region is CSVRGRTLRDEQYF. As DNA, the CDR3 is TGCAGCGTGAGAGGGAGAACCCTCAGGGACGAGCAGTACTTC.

The chain couples TRBV7-2 to TRBJ1-5, with D perhaps matching TRBD1 (6 bases). V was clipped by 3 bases and J by 5 bases, with 14 bases between them. This CDR3 has 15 amino acids. Germline assignment: CDR1 SGHTA and CDR2 FQGNSA. The CDR3 DNA sequence: TGTGCCAGCAGCTTTTTTGGGGGCGAGGATCAGCCCCAGCATTTT. Encoded protein: CASSFFGGEDQPQHF.

This clonotype was counted many times. This chain joins TRBV7-9 and TRBJ1-2, with 7 nucleotides matching TRBD1. Germline V CDR1 and CDR2: SEHNR, FQNEAQ (reference sequence). The junction had 8 bases not matched to a gene; V was cut back by 5 bases and J by 8 bases. The CDR3 runs 13 residues. The CDR3 nucleotides read TGTGCCAGCAGCCCGACAGGGCTCCCAGGCTACACCTTC. It is translated as CASSPTGLPGYTF.

The chain joins TRBV7-6 to TRBJ1-5, with D hard to call. The CDR3 sequence is 13 residues long. Germline V gene data show CDR1 as SGHVS and CDR2 as FNYEAQ. The ends were cut back, 4 bases at V and 5 bases at J, with 9 bases in the middle. CDR3 bases: TGTGCCAGCAGCTCAAGATCCGATCAGCCCCAGCATTTT. This sequence encodes CASSSRSDQPQHF.